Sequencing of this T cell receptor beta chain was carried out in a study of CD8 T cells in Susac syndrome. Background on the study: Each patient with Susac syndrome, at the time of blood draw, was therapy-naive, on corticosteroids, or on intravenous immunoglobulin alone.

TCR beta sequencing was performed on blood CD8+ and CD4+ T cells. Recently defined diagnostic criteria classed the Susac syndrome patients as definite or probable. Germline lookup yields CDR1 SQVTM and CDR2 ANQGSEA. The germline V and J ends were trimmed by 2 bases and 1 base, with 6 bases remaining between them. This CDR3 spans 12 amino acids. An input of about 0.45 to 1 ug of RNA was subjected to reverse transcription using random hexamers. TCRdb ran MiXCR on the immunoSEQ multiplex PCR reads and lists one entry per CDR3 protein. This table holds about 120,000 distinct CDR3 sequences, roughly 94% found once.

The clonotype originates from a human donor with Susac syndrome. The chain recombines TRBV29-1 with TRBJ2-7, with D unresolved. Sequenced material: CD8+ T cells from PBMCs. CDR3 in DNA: TGCAGCGTTGAACTAGAGTCCTACGAGCAGTACTTC. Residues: CSVELESYEQYF.